This passage covers 25 T cell receptor beta chains from one sample sequenced in a study of response to subunit inactivated influenza vaccine. TCRdb passed the RT-PCR reads through MiXCR, listing each CDR3 protein once. The repertoire consists of roughly 630,000 distinct CDR3 sequences, with 14% occurring once and the leading ten covering less than 9%. Material: PBMCs from blood, obtained about 14 days before vaccination. Receptors were obtained from a man in his forties or fifties who received an inactivated influenza vaccine.

The sample holds a few counts of this clonotype. This sequence joins TRBV12-3 or TRBV12-4 and TRBJ1-5, with unresolved D. CDR3 length equals 16 residues. Trimming removed 3 bases from V and 0 bases from J, with 12 bases in between. CDR3 nucleotides: TGTGCCAGCAGTTTGGGTTCGTACCTTAGCAATCAGCCCCAGCATTTT. The encoded protein is CASSLGSYLSNQPQHF.

The chain joins TRBV6-2 or TRBV6-3 to TRBJ2-1, with 10 bases that match TRBD2. The V gene's germline CDR1 is MNHEY and CDR2 SVGEGT. V lost 4 bases to trimming and J lost 2 bases; unmatched junction nucleotides: 8. This CDR3 spans 17 amino acids. The CDR3 reads CASSFTQLAGPYNEQFF. The DNA for the CDR3 is TGTGCCAGCAGTTTTACCCAACTAGCGGGGCCCTACAATGAGCAGTTCTTC.

The chain links TRBV3-1 to TRBJ2-5; TRBD2 agrees at 12 bases. CDR1 is LGHDT and CDR2 is YNNKEL in the germline V gene (reference sequence). V was pared by 0 bases and J by 1 base, with 3 bases of the junction left unmatched. The CDR3 is 17 residues long. CDR3 residues: CASSQDWGLAGQETQYF. As DNA, the CDR3 is TGTGCCAGCAGCCAAGATTGGGGACTAGCGGGCCAAGAGACCCAGTACTTC.

This clonotype was found a few times. The chain recombines TRBV4-3 with TRBJ2-1, with 10 positions matching TRBD2. V shed 4 bases, J shed 6 bases, and the junction held 12 bases outside the gene matches. CDR1 is LGHNA, CDR2 YSLEER, per germline. The CDR3 contains 17 residues. In DNA, the CDR3 is TGCGCCAGCAGCCGAGGACTAGCGGAGGCCCGCCTCAATGAGCAGTTCTTC. Translation gives CASSRGLAEARLNEQFF.

This clonotype was detected many times. The rearrangement uses TRBV20-1 and TRBJ1-2, with TRBD1 matching 10 bases. Germline V gives CDR1 DFQATT, CDR2 SNEGSKA (reference sequence). Germline trimming cut 5 bases from V and 4 bases from J; bases unmatched to any gene: 7. The CDR3 runs to 14 residues. CDR3 sequence reads: CSAQGQGISYGYTF. DNA for the CDR3: TGCAGTGCTCAGGGACAGGGGATCTCCTATGGCTACACCTTC.

Many counts were recorded for this clonotype. The chain has TRBV5-1 and TRBJ1-4; the match to TRBD1 covers 10 bases. The J segment lost 8 bases and the V segment lost 2 bases, leaving 3 bases of the junction unmatched. The length of the CDR3 is 14 residues. Germline CDR1 SGHRS, CDR2 YFSETQ. The CDR3 region has the DNA TGCGCCAGCAGCTTCGGACAGGGGGGGGAAAAACTGTTTTTT. Translated: CASSFGQGGEKLFF.

This clonotype was picked up a small number of times. V usage is TRBV20-1 and J usage is TRBJ2-7; unclear D gene. The CDR3 has 13 residues. Germline CDR1 DFQATT, CDR2 SNEGSKA (reference sequence). V was shortened by 8 bases and J by 3 bases, with 17 bases between the two germline ends. The CDR3: CSPKDWIDYEQYF. The CDR3 bases are TGCAGTCCTAAAGACTGGATAGACTACGAGCAGTACTTC.

The V call is TRBV15, the J call TRBJ2-7; the match to TRBD1 covers 9 bases. Germline V CDR1 and CDR2: LNHNV, YYDKDF (reference sequence). Trimming at V came to 5 bases and at J to 2 bases, leaving 4 bases not matched to a gene. The CDR3 totals 14 residues. CDR3 sequence reads: CATSADRGAYEQYF. The CDR3 nucleotides are TGTGCCACCAGCGCGGACAGGGGAGCCTACGAGCAGTACTTC.

The genes are TRBV5-1 and TRBJ2-5; D is undetermined. This CDR3 has 12 amino acids. V lost 0 bases and J lost 5, with 5 bases in between. Germline CDR1 is SGHRS and CDR2 is YFSETQ. CDR3 coding DNA: TGCGCCAGCAGCTTGGACGCCGAGACCCAGTACTTC. This codes for CASSLDAETQYF.

This clonotype was seen a handful of times. V gene TRBV28 combines with J gene TRBJ1-1; D may be TRBD1 (5 bases). V lost 3 bases and J 1 base, leaving 15 bases between the germline ends. Germline loops: CDR1 MDHEN, CDR2 SYDVKM. This CDR3 spans 16 amino acids. CDR3 nucleotide sequence: TGTGCCAGCAGTTTCCGTCCGGGACGGTGGAACACTGAAGCTTTCTTT. This encodes CASSFRPGRWNTEAFF.

This chain joins TRBV6-5 and TRBJ2-5, with D maybe TRBD1 (5 bases). Trimming removed 0 bases at V and 4 bases at J, with 15 bases between. The CDR3 covers 16 residues. Per the germline V gene, CDR1 is MNHEY and CDR2 is SVGAGI. CDR3 DNA sequence: TGTGCCAGCAGTTACTCGATTTCAACCAGGGCAGAGACCCAGTACTTC. Protein: CASSYSISTRAETQYF.

The rearrangement links TRBV3-1 to TRBJ2-1; possibly TRBD1 or TRBD2 for D (7 bases each). Germline V gene lookup returns CDR1 LGHDT and CDR2 YNNKEL (reference sequence). The CDR3 has 16 amino acids. Deletions cut 2 bases from V and 1 base from J, with 12 bases between. CDR3 bases: TGTGCCAGCAGCCAAAGCGGGACAGTGTCCTACAATGAGCAGTTCTTC. Translated: CASSQSGTVSYNEQFF.

The chain uses TRBV29-1 and TRBJ1-2, with a weak D call TRBD1 (5 bases). V was shortened by 4 bases and J by 4 bases, with 13 bases between the two germline ends. The CDR3 sequence is 13 residues long. Germline loops: CDR1 SQVTM, CDR2 ANQGSEA. DNA of the CDR3: TGCAGCGTTGCCCGGGGGATGGGCTATGGCTACACCTTC. Protein product: CSVARGMGYGYTF.

The genes are TRBV29-1 and TRBJ2-2; D may be TRBD2 (6 bases). The CDR3 consists of 14 residues. The germline gives CDR1 SQVTM, CDR2 ANQGSEA. Trimming pared 8 bases from V and 1 base from J, leaving 14 bases between. The CDR3 DNA reads TGCAGCATAAGGACTATCCAGAACACCGGGGAGCTGTTTTTT. Protein: CSIRTIQNTGELFF.

The CDR3 loop is CASSARGRGGSGVYEQYF. CDR3 bases: TGTGCCAGCAGCGCTCGGGGCAGGGGTGGTTCCGGGGTTTACGAGCAGTACTTC. The rearrangement uses TRBV11-1 and TRBJ2-7, with D perhaps matching TRBD1 (6 bases). Germline V gene lookup returns CDR1 SGHAT and CDR2 FQDESV (reference sequence). The CDR3 runs 18 residues. Trimming took 5 bases from V and 4 from J, leaving 27 bases between them.

The genes are TRBV12-3 or TRBV12-4 and TRBJ1-2, with D unclear. V lost 1 base and J lost 7, with 13 bases in between. CDR3 size: 14 residues. CDR3 amino acids: CASSLGIGEGGYTF. The CDR3 DNA reads as TGTGCCAGCAGTTTAGGTATCGGGGAAGGTGGCTACACCTTC.

The table lists this clonotype with a few counts. This chain joins TRBV12-3 or TRBV12-4 and TRBJ2-3, with D tentatively TRBD1 (6 bases). This CDR3 comprises 16 residues. V dropped 5 bases and J dropped 5 bases, with 20 bases sitting between them. DNA for the CDR3: TGTGCCAGCAGTGGTCCAACAGGGATGGGCTTAGATACGCAGTATTTT. It specifies CASSGPTGMGLDTQYF.

This clonotype was observed a handful of times. The J gene is TRBJ2-3, the V gene TRBV6-5; D is unclear. This CDR3 region has 14 residues. V was pared by 2 bases and J by 4 bases, with 10 bases between. Germline V lookup: CDR1 MNHEY, CDR2 SVGAGI. CDR3 sequence reads: CASSYGSLSDTQYF. The CDR3 nucleotides read TGTGCCAGCAGTTACGGCAGCCTCTCAGATACGCAGTATTTT.

The rearrangement uses TRBV15 and TRBJ1-1, with TRBD1 identical over 8 bases. V shed 1 base and J 2 bases; nucleotides not matched to a gene: 3. Germline loops: CDR1 LNHNV, CDR2 YYDKDF (reference sequence). This CDR3 spans 15 amino acids. The CDR3 spells CATSRGQGANTEAFF. The CDR3, as DNA: TGTGCCACCAGCAGAGGCCAGGGGGCCAACACTGAAGCTTTCTTT.

This chain links TRBV12-3 or TRBV12-4 with TRBJ2-2; 9 nucleotides align to TRBD1. The CDR3 loop spans 17 amino acids. V shed 6 bases and J 3 bases; nucleotides not matched to a gene: 11. The CDR3 reads CASRPPTGGGYTGELFF. The CDR3, as DNA: TGTGCCAGCAGACCCCCCACAGGGGGCGGTTACACCGGGGAGCTGTTTTTT.

The table lists this clonotype with a few counts. The chain carries TRBV6-1 and TRBJ2-1, with 8 bases aligning to TRBD1. The J segment lost 5 bases and the V segment lost 7 bases, leaving 13 bases of the junction unmatched. This CDR3 is 16 amino acids long. Germline CDR1 reads MNHNS; CDR2 reads SASEGT. CDR3 sequence reads: CASKKGGGQGHNEQFF. The CDR3 nucleotides read TGTGCCAGCAAGAAGGGAGGAGGACAGGGCCACAATGAGCAGTTCTTC.

This clonotype has just a few counts. V gene TRBV20-1 combines with J gene TRBJ2-2; TRBD2 matches at 14 bases. V was clipped by 5 bases and J by 6 bases; unmatched bases: 5. Germline CDR1 reads DFQATT; CDR2 reads SNEGSKA (reference sequence). The CDR3 totals 15 residues. In nucleotides, the CDR3 is TGCAGTGCTGCCGGGACTAGCGGGGGCTCCGGGGAGCTGTTTTTT. Amino acids: CSAAGTSGGSGELFF.

In this sample, this clonotype turned up a few times. The gene calls are TRBV5-1 and TRBJ1-2, with D maybe TRBD1 (6 bases). The CDR3 is made up of 15 amino acids. Germline assignment: CDR1 SGHRS and CDR2 YFSETQ. Trimming cost V 5 bases and J 4 bases, with 18 bases left between them. The CDR3 DNA sequence: TGCGCCAGCAGACGAACAGGGAACACCGCCTATGGCTACACCTTC. Residues: CASRRTGNTAYGYTF.

This clonotype was picked up a small number of times. The chain links TRBV12-3 or TRBV12-4 to TRBJ2-5, with D perhaps given as TRBD1 or TRBD2 (5 bases each). This CDR3 region has 15 residues. With 6 bases removed from V and 5 bases from J, the gap between germline ends came to 19 bases. CDR3 amino acids: CASSRNQGGQETQYF. As DNA, the CDR3 is TGTGCCAGCAGCAGAAACCAGGGCGGGCAGGAGACCCAGTACTTC.

This clonotype has more than one count but fewer than ten. The chain employs TRBV10-3 and TRBJ2-2, with 8 positions matching TRBD1. Germline CDR1 is ENHRY and CDR2 is SYGVKD. V was clipped by 5 bases and J by 5 bases; unmatched bases: 7. CDR3 length equals 15 residues. The CDR3 DNA sequence: TGTGCCATCAGTAGGGACAGGCTGGGGACCGGGGAGCTGTTTTTT. Amino acid sequence: CAISRDRLGTGELFF.